This T cell receptor beta chain derives from a study of blood T cell repertoires in COVID-19. At the level of the study: Sites in the United States, Italy and Spain provided acute and convalescent COVID-19 samples. From T cells, B-cell-depleted T cells, or PBMCs came the material, which was cDNA or gDNA.

Authors' methods: Counts of nucleated cells, estimated from reference gene primer amplification, were obtained. The table came from immunoSEQ multiplex PCR; TCRdb's copy has only in-frame clones and leaves some out. The V and J calls and clone size come from that table; D and trimming were worked out from the DNA. The repertoire has roughly 67,000 clones, 65% to 85% of them found once; the top ten carry roughly 6.7%. The specimen sequenced was peripheral blood. This sequence was found in a woman in her 50s with active or convalescent COVID-19.

The CDR3 bases are TGTGCCAGCAGCAAACAGGGTGGGACTAATGAAAAACTGTTTTTT. Translating it yields CASSKQGGTNEKLFF. This chain links TRBV3-1 (or the pseudogene TRBV3-2) with TRBJ1-4; perhaps TRBD1 as D (6 bases). CDR1 and CDR2 (germline): LGHDT, YNNKEL (reference sequence). The CDR3 is made up of 15 amino acids. With 5 bases removed from V and 2 bases from J, the gap between germline ends came to 12 bases.